One sample yielded the 20 T cell receptor beta chains listed below, sequenced in a study of cytomegalovirus exposure and HLA in healthy donors. The PCR contained 60 Vbeta and 13 Jbeta primers. Generated by immunoSEQ multiplex PCR, the TCRdb table keeps only in-frame clones and is missing some. The table records 100,000 to 150,000 clones, roughly four fifths of them present only once. The sample taken for sequencing was PBMCs. The receptors shown here come from a woman aged 45 to 65 in good health and CMV-seropositive.

This rearrangement joins TRBV18 to TRBJ1-5, with D maybe TRBD1 (5 bases). Germline V gives CDR1 KGHSH, CDR2 LQKENI. Trimming took 3 bases from V and 1 from J, leaving 16 bases between them. This CDR3 is 17 amino acids long. The CDR3 sequence is CASSPYPTVGSNQPQHF. The DNA of the CDR3 is TGTGCCAGCTCACCTTACCCGACAGTAGGAAGCAATCAGCCCCAGCATTTT.

This clone was counted once. This chain uses TRBV10-1 with TRBJ2-7; 10 bases are a match to TRBD2. Germline V gene sequence: CDR1 WNHNN, CDR2 SYGVQD (reference sequence). The ends lost 6 bases at V and 1 base at J; junction bases unmatched: 9. CDR3 length: 16 amino acids. The DNA of the CDR3 is TGCGCCAGCAGACCCCGACTAGCGGGCCTTTCCTACGAGCAGTACTTC. Its protein is CASRPRLAGLSYEQYF.

The chain joins TRBV6-1 to TRBJ2-2, with TRBD2 matching over 7 bases. CDR1 and CDR2 (germline): MNHNS, SASEGT. The V and J ends lost 6 bases and 1 base, in that order; junction bases with no gene match: 2. The CDR3 totals 14 residues. CDR3 DNA sequence: TGTGCCAGCAGAGCGGGACGGAACACCGGGGAGCTGTTTTTT. Protein product: CASRAGRNTGELFF.

The chain combines TRBV29-1 with TRBJ1-1; TRBD1 matches 8 bases. Germline loops: CDR1 SQVTM, CDR2 ANQGSEA. The length of the CDR3 is 13 residues. Trimming cost V 6 bases and J 6 bases; bases outside gene matches: 9. The DNA for the CDR3 is TGCAGCGTGTCTCAGGGGGCACGGGCTGAAGCTTTCTTT. Its protein is CSVSQGARAEAFF. The full variable domain, in which reference TRBV29-1 and TRBJ1-1 provide the parts outside the CDR3, is SAVISQKPSRDICQRGTSLTIQCQVDSQVTMMFWYRQQPGQSLTLIATANQGSEATYESGFVIDKFPISRPNLTFSTLTVSNMSPEDSSIYLCSVSQGARAEAFFGQGTRLTVV.

The rearrangement joins TRBV27 to TRBJ1-2, with TRBD1 matching over 7 bases. This CDR3 spans 17 amino acids. Trimming cost V 5 bases and J 5 bases; bases outside gene matches: 17. Looked up from germline, CDR1 is MNHEY and CDR2 is SMNVEV (reference sequence). The CDR3 DNA is TGTGCCAGCAGTCCCCCATTCCGACAGGGTATCTCGTATGGCTACACCTTC. It encodes CASSPPFRQGISYGYTF.

This chain uses TRBV4-1 with TRBJ1-4, with 9 positions matching TRBD1. The CDR3 spans 18 residues. V trimming: 2 bases; J trimming: 7 bases; junction bases outside the gene matches: 14. CDR1 is MGHRA, CDR2 YSYEKL, per germline. In nucleotides, the CDR3 is TGCGCCAGCAGCCAAACCGGGACAGGGATACTTTTCTCTGAAAAACTGTTTTTT. Its translation is CASSQTGTGILFSEKLFF.

The chain has TRBV21-1 and TRBJ1-1. TRBV21-1 is tagged as a pseudogene. This CDR3 is 14 amino acids long. The CDR3 sequence: CASSNREGNTEAFF. CDR3 nucleotides: TGTGCCAGCAGCAATCGTGAGGGGAACACTGAAGCTTTCTTT.

The chain uses TRBV11-2 and TRBJ2-2, with TRBD1 matching over 7 bases. From germline, CDR1 is SGHAT and CDR2 FQNNGV. CDR3 length: 14 amino acids. Losses at the gene ends were 5 bases for V and 3 bases for J; bases not matched to a gene: 3. DNA of the CDR3: TGTGCCAGCAGCATGACAGGGTACACCGGGGAGCTGTTTTTT. Residues: CASSMTGYTGELFF.

The chain combines TRBV11-2 with TRBJ1-6; D might be TRBD1 (5 bases). CDR1 is SGHAT, CDR2 FQNNGV, per germline. The CDR3 extends over 15 amino acids. V dropped 0 bases and J dropped 10 bases, with 13 bases sitting between them. The CDR3 sequence: CASSLDMGRGSPLHF. The CDR3 bases are TGTGCCAGCAGCTTAGACATGGGGCGTGGGTCACCCCTCCACTTT.

The chain links TRBV5-6 to TRBJ2-2, with D maybe TRBD2 (5 bases). The germline V and J ends were trimmed by 1 base and 0 bases, with 7 bases remaining between them. Per germline, CDR1 SGHDT and CDR2 YYEEEE. The CDR3 has 15 amino acids. CDR3 in amino acids: CASSLPGTNTGELFF. The CDR3 nucleotides read TGTGCCAGCAGCTTGCCGGGAACGAACACCGGGGAGCTGTTTTTT.

The rearrangement uses TRBV4-3 and TRBJ2-4, with TRBD2 matching over 9 bases. The CDR3 loop spans 17 amino acids. Germline loops: CDR1 LGHNA, CDR2 YSLEER. V shed 0 bases, J shed 5 bases, and the junction held 8 bases outside the gene matches. CDR3 loop: CASSQDVAGGPQNIQYF. The CDR3 nucleotides read TGCGCCAGCAGCCAAGATGTCGCGGGGGGGCCACAAAACATTCAGTACTTC.

V usage is TRBV5-4 and J usage is TRBJ2-7; TRBD2 aligns across 9 bases. Germline V CDR1 and CDR2: SGHNT, YYREEE (reference sequence). Germline trimming cut 2 bases from V and 1 base from J; bases unmatched to any gene: 4. The length of the CDR3 is 15 residues. The CDR3 nucleotides read TGTGCCAGCAGCTTTAAGACTAGCGGATCCTACGAGCAGTACTTC. Encoded protein: CASSFKTSGSYEQYF.

The V gene is TRBV7-6, the J gene TRBJ2-1, with 8 bases matching TRBD2. The CDR3 loop spans 15 amino acids. The J segment lost 5 bases and the V segment lost 5 bases, leaving 8 bases of the junction unmatched. The germline gives CDR1 SGHVS, CDR2 FNYEAQ. CDR3 residues: CASSALPGGDNEQFF. CDR3 nucleotide sequence: TGTGCCAGCAGCGCACTTCCCGGGGGGGACAATGAGCAGTTCTTC.

The chain recombines TRBV14 with TRBJ2-3; TRBD2 is a possible D gene (5 bases). Trimming pared 1 base from V and 0 bases from J, leaving 11 bases between. Germline V gene data show CDR1 as SGHDN and CDR2 as FVKESK. This CDR3 is built from 16 residues. The DNA of the CDR3 is TGTGCCAGCAGCCAAGTTGGGGAGTCTAGCACAGATACGCAGTATTTT. It codes for CASSQVGESSTDTQYF. Combining the CDR3 with reference TRBV14 and TRBJ2-3 gives the whole variable domain EAGVTQFPSHSVIEKGQTVTLRCDPISGHDNLYWYRRVMGKEIKFLLHFVKESKQDESGMPNNRFLAERTGGTYSTLKVQPAELEDSGVYFCASSQVGESSTDTQYFGPGTRLTVL.

This clone was detected only once. The chain recombines TRBV30 with TRBJ2-5; 9 nucleotides align to TRBD2. CDR3 length equals 14 residues. The germline V gene has CDR1 GTSNPN and CDR2 SVGIG (reference sequence). The V segment lost 3 bases and the J segment 5 bases; nucleotides outside the gene matches: 7. DNA for the CDR3: TGTGCCTGGAGGCGCGCGGGGGGGCAGGAGACCCAGTACTTC. Its translation is CAWRRAGGQETQYF.

A note on this clone: An end of the junction differs from the germline gene, which may be a read error. This sequence joins TRBV7-9 and TRBJ1-4, with 7 bases fitting TRBD1. Germline V gene lookup returns CDR1 SEHNR and CDR2 FQNEAQ (reference sequence). The CDR3 spans 12 residues. CDR3 in amino acids: CSSSLGGQQLFF. The DNA for the CDR3 is TGTTCCAGCAGCTTAGGGGGACAGCAACTGTTTTTT. The full variable domain, with the rest looked up from reference TRBV7-9 and TRBJ1-4, is DTGVSQNPRHKITKRGQNVTFRCDPISEHNRLYWYRQTLGQGPEFLTYFQNEAQLEKSRLLSDRFSAERPKGSFSTLEIQRTEQGDSAMYLCSSSLGGQQLFFGSGTQLSVL.

The V and J genes are TRBV10-2 and TRBJ2-4; D may be TRBD1 (6 bases). Trimming shortened V by 6 bases and J by 8 bases, and 17 bases separated the two germline ends. The CDR3 runs to 14 residues. The germline V gene has CDR1 WSHSY and CDR2 SAAADI. DNA of the CDR3: TGCGCCAGCAGGGACCCGGGACATGGGGACATTCAGTACTTC. Translated, it gives CASRDPGHGDIQYF.

This clone was seen once. This chain uses TRBV5-1 with TRBJ2-5; 8 nucleotides line up with TRBD2. CDR1 SGHRS and CDR2 YFSETQ come from the germline V gene. The CDR3 is 15 residues long. Trimming removed 1 base from V and 2 bases from J; junction bases left unmatched: 4. CDR3 loop: CASSLIGGGQETQYF. In nucleotides, the CDR3 is TGCGCCAGCAGCTTGATCGGGGGGGGGCAAGAGACCCAGTACTTC.

The chain couples TRBV6-1 to TRBJ2-5, with 11 bases lining up with TRBD2. The J call may be faulty, since TRBJ2-7 better matches the DNA end. The CDR3 covers 16 residues. Germline CDR1 reads MNHNS; CDR2 reads SASEGT. The CDR3 bases are TGTGCCAGCAGTGCGGCTAGCGGGGGGAGAGACTACGAGCAGTACTTC. Amino acids: CASSAASGGRDYEQYF.

In this sample, this clone turned up once. V usage is TRBV5-6 and J usage is TRBJ2-3, with 11 bases matching TRBD2. The germline CDR1 and CDR2 sequences are SGHDT and YYEEEE. The CDR3 sequence is 16 residues long. With V trimmed by 2 bases and J by 5 bases, 7 bases remained unmatched. Here the CDR3 DNA reads TGTGCCAGCAGCTTTAGCGGGGGGGCCTACGGAGATACGCAGTATTTT. Its protein is CASSFSGGAYGDTQYF.